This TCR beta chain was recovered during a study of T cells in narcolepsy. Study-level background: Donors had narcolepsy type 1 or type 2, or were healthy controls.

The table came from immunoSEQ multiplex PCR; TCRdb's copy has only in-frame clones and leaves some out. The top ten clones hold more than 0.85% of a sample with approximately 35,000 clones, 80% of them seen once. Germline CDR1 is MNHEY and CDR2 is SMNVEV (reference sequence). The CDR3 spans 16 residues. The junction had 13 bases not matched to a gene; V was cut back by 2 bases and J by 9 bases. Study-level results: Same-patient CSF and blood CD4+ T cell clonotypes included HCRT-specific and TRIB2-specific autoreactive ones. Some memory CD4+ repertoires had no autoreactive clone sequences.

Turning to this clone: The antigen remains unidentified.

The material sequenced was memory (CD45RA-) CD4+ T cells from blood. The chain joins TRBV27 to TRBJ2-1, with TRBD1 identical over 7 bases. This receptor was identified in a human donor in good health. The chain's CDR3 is CASSLNSRGNRGEQFF. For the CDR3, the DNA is TGTGCCAGCAGTTTAAATTCCAGGGGGAATAGAGGTGAGCAGTTCTTC.